This T cell receptor (beta chain) was recorded in a study of blood T cell repertoires in COVID-19. The CDR3 is 14 residues long. Trimming removed 0 bases from V and 8 bases from J, with 8 bases in between. Germline CDR1 is MNHEY and CDR2 is SVGAGI. In the source study's methods: Using reference gene primer amplification, nucleated cell counts were estimated. The data were produced by immunoSEQ multiplex PCR, yet TCRdb's version contains in-frame clones alone and is incomplete. V, J and clone size derive from that table, while D and trimming were established from the DNA sequence. The data contain fewer than 150,000 clones, roughly 80% of them singletons.

The receptor's source is a human donor in a cohort sampled during active COVID-19. Specimen: peripheral blood. The chain is built from TRBV6-5 and TRBJ1-6; D is perhaps TRBD1 (5 bases). The CDR3 DNA sequence: TGTGCCAGCAGTTACTCGGGGGGTCATTCACCCCTCCACTTT. Its translation: CASSYSGGHSPLHF.